The 6 T cell receptor beta chains listed next were all sequenced from one sample in a study of blood T cell repertoires in COVID-19. Method: immunoSEQ multiplex PCR; TCRdb's copy keeps in-frame clones and lacks some. This sample yields 300,000 to 350,000 clones, of which 80% to 90% are seen a single time; around 5% belongs to the top ten. Sequencing was performed on PBMCs or T cells enriched from blood (not recorded which). These receptors were collected from a man aged 25 to 45 who had recovered from COVID-19.

The V call is TRBV4-1, the J call TRBJ1-1, with a weak D call TRBD1 (6 bases). In germline, CDR1 is MGHRA, CDR2 YSYEKL. CDR3 length equals 15 residues. The V end was cut by 3 bases, the J end by 6 bases, with 17 bases between. CDR3 protein: CASSQNLLNRAEAFF. In DNA form, the CDR3 reads TGCGCCAGCAGCCAGAATCTTCTCAACAGGGCTGAAGCTTTCTTT.

The sample holds one count of this clone. The chain couples TRBV27 to TRBJ1-1; D remains unclear. Trimming took off 2 bases at V and 1 base at J, with 8 bases between the two ends. The CDR3 has 14 residues. Germline V gene lookup returns CDR1 MNHEY and CDR2 SMNVEV (reference sequence). This CDR3 is CASSLDFSNTEAFF. CDR3 in DNA: TGTGCCAGCAGTTTAGACTTTTCGAACACTGAAGCTTTCTTT.

The genes are TRBV5-1 and TRBJ2-1; 10 bases map to TRBD2. This CDR3 spans 17 amino acids. V trimming: 0 bases; J trimming: 2 bases; junction bases outside the gene matches: 5. From germline, CDR1 is SGHRS and CDR2 YFSETQ. For the CDR3, the DNA is TGCGCCAGCAGCTTGGTCCCTAGCGGGAGCCCCTACAATGAGCAGTTCTTC. Translation gives CASSLVPSGSPYNEQFF.

This clone was seen a few times. The chain has TRBV19 and TRBJ1-1, with D uncertain. This CDR3 region has 16 residues. Trimming took off 6 bases at V and 1 base at J, with 18 bases between the two ends. Germline assignment: CDR1 LNHDA and CDR2 SQIVND (reference sequence). The CDR3 coding sequence is TGTGCCAGTAGCCCCGGTTCCAAAAGGAGGAACACTGAAGCTTTCTTT. Translated: CASSPGSKRRNTEAFF. Full variable domain (outside the CDR3, taken from reference TRBV19 and TRBJ1-1): DGGITQSPKYLFRKEGQNVTLSCEQNLNHDAMYWYRQDPGQGLRLIYYSQIVNDFQKGDIAEGYSVSREKKESFPLTVTSAQKNPTAFYLCASSPGSKRRNTEAFFGQGTRLTVV.

This clone was found once. The V call is TRBV5-5, the J call TRBJ2-5, with D unresolved. V lost 0 bases and J 5 bases, leaving 14 bases between the germline ends. The CDR3 totals 15 residues. Germline V CDR1 and CDR2: SGHKS, YYEKEE (reference sequence). This chain's CDR3 is CASSLVSGFGETQYF. CDR3 in DNA: TGTGCCAGCAGCTTGGTTTCCGGGTTCGGGGAGACCCAGTACTTC. The full variable domain, rest sourced from reference TRBV5-5 and TRBJ2-5, is DAGVTQSPTHLIKTRGQQVTLRCSPISGHKSVSWYQQVLGQGPQFIFQYYEKEERGRGNFPDRFSARQFPNYSSELNVNALLLGDSALYLCASSLVSGFGETQYFGPGTRLLVL.

The V call is TRBV5-5, the J call TRBJ2-7, with D possibly being TRBD1 (6 bases). The CDR3 consists of 11 residues. Germline V gives CDR1 SGHKS, CDR2 YYEKEE (reference sequence). V was shortened by 5 bases and J by 7 bases, with 10 bases between the two germline ends. The CDR3: CASSWTAEQYF. The CDR3 DNA reads TGTGCCAGCAGTTGGACAGCTGAGCAGTACTTC. The whole variable domain, remainder taken from reference TRBV5-5 and TRBJ2-7, is DAGVTQSPTHLIKTRGQQVTLRCSPISGHKSVSWYQQVLGQGPQFIFQYYEKEERGRGNFPDRFSARQFPNYSSELNVNALLLGDSALYLCASSWTAEQYFGPGTRLTVT.